This TCR beta chain was sequenced for a study of identical twins. TCRdb re-called the 5' RACE reads through MiXCR, storing one row per CDR3 protein. The sample shows fewer than 500,000 distinct CDR3 sequences, roughly 26% of them seen only once. This clonotype showed up many times. These data were likewise used in another study, on T cells expressing NK-cell markers. Turning to that study: Repertoires of TCR beta were obtained from T cells sorted as CD3+CD56+NKG2C+, CD3+CD56+NKG2C- and CD3+CD56-NKG2C+.

This sequence originates from a woman between 18 and 29 years old in good health. The sample was CD4+ T cells sorted from blood.

The CDR3 is CASTFGQGGLGTEAFF. The CDR3 DNA reads TGTGCCAGCACCTTTGGACAGGGAGGTTTGGGGACTGAAGCTTTCTTT. The V call is TRBV6-1, the J call TRBJ1-1; TRBD1 aligns across 8 bases. CDR3 length: 16 amino acids. From germline, CDR1 is MNHNS and CDR2 SASEGT. The junction had 15 bases not matched to a gene; V was cut back by 7 bases and J by 5 bases.